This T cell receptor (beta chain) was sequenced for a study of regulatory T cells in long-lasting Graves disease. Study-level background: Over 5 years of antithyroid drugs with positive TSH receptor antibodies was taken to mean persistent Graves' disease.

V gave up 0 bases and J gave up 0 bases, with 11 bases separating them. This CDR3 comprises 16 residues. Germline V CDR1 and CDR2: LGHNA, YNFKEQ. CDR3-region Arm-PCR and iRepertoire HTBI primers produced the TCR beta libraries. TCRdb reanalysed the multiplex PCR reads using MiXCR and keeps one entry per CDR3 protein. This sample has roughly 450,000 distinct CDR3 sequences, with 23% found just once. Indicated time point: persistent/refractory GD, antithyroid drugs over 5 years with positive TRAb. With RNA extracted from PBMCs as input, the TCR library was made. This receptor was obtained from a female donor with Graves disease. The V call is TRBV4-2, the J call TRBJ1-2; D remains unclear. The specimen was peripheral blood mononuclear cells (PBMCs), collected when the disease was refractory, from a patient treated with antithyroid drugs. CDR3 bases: TGTGCCAGCAGCCAAGATGGCGCGGAAGCTAACTATGGCTACACCTTC. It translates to CASSQDGAEANYGYTF.